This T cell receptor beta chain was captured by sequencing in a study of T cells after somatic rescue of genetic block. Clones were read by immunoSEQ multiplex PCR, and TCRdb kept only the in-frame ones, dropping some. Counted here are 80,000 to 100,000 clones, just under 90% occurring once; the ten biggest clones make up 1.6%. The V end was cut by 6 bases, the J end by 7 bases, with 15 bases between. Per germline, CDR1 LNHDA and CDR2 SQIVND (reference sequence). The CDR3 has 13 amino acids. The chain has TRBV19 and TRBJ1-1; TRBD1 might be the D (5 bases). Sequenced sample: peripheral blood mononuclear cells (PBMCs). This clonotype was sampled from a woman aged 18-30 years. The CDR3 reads CASRAGPSDEAFF. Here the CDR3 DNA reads TGTGCCAGTAGAGCGGGGCCGAGCGATGAAGCTTTCTTT.